This record looks at one T cell receptor beta chain sequence and its context. Produced via immunoSEQ multiplex PCR; TCRdb's table is partial and in-frame only. The sample has tens of thousands of clones; approximately 78% are singletons. The sample comes from a study of OX40 agonist ivuxolimab in advanced cancers. Across the whole study: The study reported partial responses in three patients: one hepatocellular carcinoma, two cutaneous melanoma.

Deletions cut 0 bases from V and 5 bases from J, with 4 bases between. CDR1 is MNHNS and CDR2 is SASEGT in the germline V gene. There are 12 residues in the CDR3. The chain carries TRBV6-1 and TRBJ2-5; D gene ambiguous. The TCR comes from an adult with an advanced solid tumor such as melanoma, head and neck, liver or kidney cancer. The sequencing used CD4+ or CD8+ T cells sorted from blood, collected in a trial of the OX40 agonist ivuxolimab. CDR3 sequence: CASSEAVETQYF. Here the CDR3 DNA reads TGTGCCAGCAGTGAAGCTGTGGAGACCCAGTACTTC.